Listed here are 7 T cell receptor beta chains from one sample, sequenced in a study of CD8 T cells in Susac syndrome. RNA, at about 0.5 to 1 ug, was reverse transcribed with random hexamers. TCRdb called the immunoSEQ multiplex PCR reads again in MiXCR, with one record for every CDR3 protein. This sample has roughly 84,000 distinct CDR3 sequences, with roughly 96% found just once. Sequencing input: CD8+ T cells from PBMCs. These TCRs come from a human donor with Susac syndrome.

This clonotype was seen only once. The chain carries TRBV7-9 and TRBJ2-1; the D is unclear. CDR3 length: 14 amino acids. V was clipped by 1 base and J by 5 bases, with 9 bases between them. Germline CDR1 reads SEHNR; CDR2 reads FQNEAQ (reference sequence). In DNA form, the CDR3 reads TGTGCCAGCAGCTTAGTCCTTTCGGACAATGAGCAGTTCTTC. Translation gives CASSLVLSDNEQFF.

The CDR3 DNA reads as TGTGCCAGCAGCGCTACGAGCGGCAGGGTCTACTACGAGCAGTACTTC. This sequence encodes CASSATSGRVYYEQYF. The chain uses TRBV7-9 and TRBJ2-7; D is possibly TRBD1 or TRBD2 (5 bases each). The CDR3 covers 16 residues. Germline loops: CDR1 SEHNR, CDR2 FQNEAQ (reference sequence). V dropped 5 bases and J dropped 3 bases, with 20 bases sitting between them. The full variable domain, its missing parts supplied by reference TRBV7-9 and TRBJ2-7, is DTGVSQNPRHKITKRGQNVTFRCDPISEHNRLYWYRQTLGQGPEFLTYFQNEAQLEKSRLLSDRFSAERPKGSFSTLEIQRTEQGDSAMYLCASSATSGRVYYEQYFGPGTRLTVT.

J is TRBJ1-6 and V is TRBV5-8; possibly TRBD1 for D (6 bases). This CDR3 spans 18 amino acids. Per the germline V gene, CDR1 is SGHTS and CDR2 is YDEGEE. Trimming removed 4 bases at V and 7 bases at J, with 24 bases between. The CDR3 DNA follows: TGTGCCAGCAGCCCTTGGGACAACACCGTCGGTGGGAATTCACCCCTCCACTTT. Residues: CASSPWDNTVGGNSPLHF.

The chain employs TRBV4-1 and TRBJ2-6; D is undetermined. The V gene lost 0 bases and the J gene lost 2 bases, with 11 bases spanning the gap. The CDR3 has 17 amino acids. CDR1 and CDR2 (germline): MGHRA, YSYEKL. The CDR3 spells CASSQDRLVPGANVLTF. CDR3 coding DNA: TGCGCCAGCAGCCAAGATCGGCTCGTGCCTGGGGCCAACGTCCTGACTTTC.

The CDR3, as DNA: TGTGCCAGTAGTTGGGGTGCCGCCTACAATGAGCAGTTCTTC. This codes for CASSWGAAYNEQFF. This chain joins TRBV19 and TRBJ2-1; D gene unclear. Between the trimmed V and J ends, which lost 5 bases and 2 bases, there was a span of 10 bases. From germline, CDR1 is LNHDA and CDR2 SQIVND (reference sequence). This CDR3 has 14 residues.

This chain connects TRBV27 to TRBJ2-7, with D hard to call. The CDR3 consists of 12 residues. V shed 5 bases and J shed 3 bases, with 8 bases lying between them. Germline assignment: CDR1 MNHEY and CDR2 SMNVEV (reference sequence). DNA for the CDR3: TGTGCCAGCAGTCCAACGGGCTACGAGCAGTACTTC. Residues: CASSPTGYEQYF.

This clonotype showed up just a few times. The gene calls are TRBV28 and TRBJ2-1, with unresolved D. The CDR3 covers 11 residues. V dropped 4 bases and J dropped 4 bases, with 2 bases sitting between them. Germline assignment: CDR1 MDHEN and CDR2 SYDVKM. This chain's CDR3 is CASSSYNEQFF. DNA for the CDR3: TGTGCCAGCAGTTCTTACAATGAGCAGTTCTTC.